This TCR beta chain was recorded in a study of cytotoxic CD8 clonotypes in ibrutinib-treated CLL. Study in general: Patients gave response samples after a median 12 months of treatment, range 6 to 36. Study-wide findings and caveats: The study found baseline clonality above age-matched healthy donors, tracking circulating CD8+ T-cell counts. Sustained-remission and progressing patients had different sampling times. Shared public clonotypes were rare, and on treatment they either got smaller or stayed the same.

This CDR3 comprises 16 residues. V was pared by 4 bases and J by 3 bases, with 15 bases between. The germline V gene has CDR1 LGHNA and CDR2 YNFKEQ. The repertoire was sequenced with immunoSEQ multiplex PCR; TCRdb's copy has only in-frame clones and lacks some. The table lists 57,000 or so clones, nearly 55% of them singletons. The sample holds one count of this clone. What it binds is not known. Sequenced material: PBMCs, taken at disease progression, from a patient treated with ibrutinib. This TCR came from a human donor with chronic lymphocytic leukemia. The chain combines TRBV4-2 with TRBJ2-2; maybe TRBD2 (5 bases). CDR3 in DNA: TGTGCCAGCAGCCGTATCGGCGCGGGCGACACCGGGGAGCTGTTTTTT. Its translation: CASSRIGAGDTGELFF.